One and the same sample provided the 30 T cell receptor beta chains below, sequenced in a study of shared clonotypes between healthy human individuals. The protocol was immunoSEQ multiplex PCR, while the TCRdb copy is restricted to in-frame clones and leaves out a portion. The sample records some 1,100,000 clones, about 84% being singletons. Material: memory CD4+ T cells from PBMCs. Subset reported: CD45RA-negative fraction. The receptor source for this set is a man between 18 and 29 years old in good health. Some clones in this sample may be carry-over from other donors' samples.

Remarks on this clone: Other nucleotide sequences in the sample specify the same CDR3. The chain is built from TRBV28 and TRBJ2-5, with D uncertain. The germline CDR1 and CDR2 sequences are MDHEN and SYDVKM. With 6 bases removed from V and 5 bases from J, the gap between germline ends came to 10 bases. The CDR3 totals 12 residues. Here the CDR3 DNA reads TGTGCCAGCAGCCTAACAGTGGAGACCCAGTACTTC. The encoded protein is CASSLTVETQYF.

This clone was seen a single time. This chain joins TRBV19 and TRBJ2-7, with D tentatively TRBD1 or TRBD2 (5 bases each). Per germline, CDR1 LNHDA and CDR2 SQIVND (reference sequence). CDR3 length: 13 amino acids. Trimming removed 6 bases from V and 3 bases from J, with 12 bases in between. The CDR3 here is CASSWGRYYEQYF. Here the CDR3 DNA reads TGTGCCAGTAGCTGGGGACGGTACTACGAGCAGTACTTC.

The V gene is TRBV7-9, the J gene TRBJ1-4, with D possibly matching TRBD1 (5 bases). Germline V gives CDR1 SEHNR, CDR2 FQNEAQ (reference sequence). Trimming removed 5 bases at V and 7 bases at J, with 17 bases between. The CDR3 sequence is 15 residues long. The CDR3 bases are TGTGCCAGCAGCCAGCTATCTGGGGGGACTGAAAAACTGTTTTTT. Translation gives CASSQLSGGTEKLFF.

For this clone: The identical CDR3 is also encoded by other nucleotide sequences in the sample. This rearrangement joins TRBV5-1 to TRBJ1-4, with 10 bases lining up with TRBD1. CDR1 and CDR2 from the germline V gene are SGHRS and YFSETQ. Unmatched junction bases numbered 1, after V lost 0 bases and J lost 8 bases. The CDR3 consists of 14 residues. The CDR3 DNA follows: TGCGCCAGCAGCTTGGGGACAGGGGGAGAAAAACTGTTTTTT. It translates to CASSLGTGGEKLFF.

This clone has only a few counts. The V gene is TRBV11-2, the J gene TRBJ2-7, with 8 bases identical to TRBD1. V shed 5 bases and J 3 bases; nucleotides not matched to a gene: 9. The CDR3 runs to 15 residues. In germline, CDR1 is SGHAT, CDR2 FQNNGV. CDR3 amino acids: CASSGPGGPGYEQYF. The DNA for the CDR3 is TGTGCCAGCAGCGGCCCAGGGGGCCCGGGCTACGAGCAGTACTTC.

The rearrangement uses TRBV28 and TRBJ1-2; D is perhaps TRBD1 (6 bases). The CDR3 is made up of 15 amino acids. Germline CDR1 reads MDHEN; CDR2 reads SYDVKM. Trimming shortened V by 4 bases and J by 0 bases, and 12 bases separated the two germline ends. The CDR3 reads CASSSQGLPNYGYTF. Here the CDR3 DNA reads TGTGCCAGCAGTTCACAGGGCCTTCCTAACTATGGCTACACCTTC.

The chain links TRBV4-2 to TRBJ2-7; 7 nucleotides agree with TRBD2. The CDR3 has 17 residues. CDR1 is LGHNA, CDR2 YNFKEQ, per germline. After removal of 0 bases from V and 8 bases from J, the junction contained 16 bases not matched to a gene. The CDR3 sequence: CASSQEVGRGGSGKQYF. The CDR3 nucleotides are TGTGCCAGCAGCCAAGAAGTGGGCAGAGGCGGGAGCGGGAAGCAGTACTTC.

The J gene is TRBJ1-2, the V gene TRBV6-1, with 7 bases matching TRBD1. In germline, CDR1 is MNHNS, CDR2 SASEGT. The junction had 3 bases not matched to a gene; V was cut back by 5 bases and J by 3 bases. The CDR3 spans 13 residues. The CDR3 reads CASSSTGDYGYTF. CDR3 coding DNA: TGTGCCAGCAGTTCTACAGGGGACTATGGCTACACCTTC.

This chain joins TRBV7-9 and TRBJ2-7, with 11 bases that match TRBD2. Germline loops: CDR1 SEHNR, CDR2 FQNEAQ (reference sequence). V lost 1 base to trimming and J lost 9 bases; unmatched junction nucleotides: 11. The CDR3 runs to 16 residues. The CDR3, as DNA: TGTGCCAGCAGCTTAGACGGGACTAGCGGCCTACGAGGGCAGTACTTC. Translated: CASSLDGTSGLRGQYF.

The chain couples TRBV19 to TRBJ1-2; tentative D call: TRBD1 (6 bases). Germline CDR1 is LNHDA and CDR2 is SQIVND (reference sequence). Trimming took off 5 bases at V and 7 bases at J, with 20 bases between the two ends. The CDR3 is made up of 15 amino acids. CDR3 DNA sequence: TGTGCCAGTAGTCCATCAAGGGTCAGGGGATTTGGCTACACCTTC. It specifies CASSPSRVRGFGYTF.

The chain combines TRBV4-1 with TRBJ2-5; TRBD2 is a possible D gene (5 bases). The CDR3 sequence is 15 residues long. The V end lost 4 bases, the J end lost 5 bases, and 17 bases lay between the germline ends. CDR1 is MGHRA, CDR2 YSYEKL, per germline. CDR3 DNA sequence: TGCGCCAGCAGCCCCGGAAGCGAGGGAGTCGAGACCCAGTACTTC. As protein: CASSPGSEGVETQYF.

Concerning this clone itself: Other DNA sequences from this sample encode an identical CDR3 as well. V usage is TRBV5-1 and J usage is TRBJ1-1; D might be TRBD1 (5 bases). The CDR3 is 14 amino acids. CDR1 and CDR2 (germline): SGHRS, YFSETQ. The ends were cut back, 4 bases at V and 0 bases at J, with 10 bases in the middle. In DNA, the CDR3 is TGCGCCAGCAGCCTTCTGGGGGTGAACACTGAAGCTTTCTTT. It translates to CASSLLGVNTEAFF.

The chain couples TRBV19 to TRBJ2-2; the match to TRBD1 covers 12 bases. Germline CDR1 is LNHDA and CDR2 is SQIVND (reference sequence). Unmatched junction bases numbered 6, after V lost 7 bases and J lost 6 bases. The CDR3 is 15 residues long. The CDR3 protein is CASTKGTGGPGELFF. CDR3 nucleotides: TGTGCCAGTACCAAAGGGACAGGGGGCCCCGGGGAGCTGTTTTTT.

Points on this clone: Other nucleotide sequences in the sample specify the same CDR3. This chain links TRBV5-1 with TRBJ2-1; D gene unclear. The CDR3 loop spans 15 amino acids. Trimming cost V 0 bases and J 0 bases, with 7 bases left between them. CDR1 is SGHRS, CDR2 YFSETQ, per germline. The CDR3 spells CASSLARSSYNEQFF. In DNA, the CDR3 is TGCGCCAGCAGCTTGGCCAGGAGCTCCTACAATGAGCAGTTCTTC.

The chain has TRBV6-5 and TRBJ2-7, with 7 bases lining up with TRBD1. Germline assignment: CDR1 MNHEY and CDR2 SVGAGI. J gave up 2 bases and V 3 bases, and 10 bases lay outside the gene matches. The CDR3 contains 16 residues. Here the CDR3 reads CASSYRPAGGTYEQYF. The CDR3, as DNA: TGTGCCAGCAGTTATAGACCGGCAGGGGGTACCTACGAGCAGTACTTC.

Worth noting for this clone: The sample contains more than one DNA sequence encoding this CDR3. V usage is TRBV28 and J usage is TRBJ2-7; weak D call: TRBD1 (6 bases). The CDR3 consists of 12 residues. V lost 4 bases and J lost 7, with 11 bases in between. CDR1 and CDR2 (germline): MDHEN, SYDVKM. CDR3 DNA: TGTGCCAGCAGTTCTACAGGGCGGGAGCAGTACTTC. Translated: CASSSTGREQYF.

In its sample, this clone was seen a few times. This chain connects TRBV6-1 to TRBJ2-1; 11 nucleotides agree with TRBD2. The CDR3 contains 14 residues. The trim removed 6 bases at V and 5 bases at J, leaving 3 bases unmatched. Per germline, CDR1 MNHNS and CDR2 SASEGT. For the CDR3, the DNA is TGTGCCAGCAGAGGACTAGCGGGTCACAATGAGCAGTTCTTC. Residues: CASRGLAGHNEQFF.

This clone has just a few counts. The CDR3 nucleotides read TGTGCCAGCAGTTACCGACAGGCAATCATGAACACTGAAGCTTTCTTT. Amino acid sequence: CASSYRQAIMNTEAFF. The chain uses TRBV6-6 and TRBJ1-1; maybe TRBD1 (6 bases). Trimming shortened V by 2 bases and J by 0 bases, and 13 bases separated the two germline ends. Germline-derived CDR1 and CDR2 are MNHNY and SVGAGI (reference sequence). This CDR3 contains 16 residues.

This clone has only one observation. The genes are TRBV15 and TRBJ1-3; TRBD1 is a possible D gene (6 bases). CDR3 length: 15 amino acids. Germline CDR1 is LNHNV and CDR2 is YYDKDF (reference sequence). Trimming removed 6 bases at V and 0 bases at J, with 12 bases between. CDR3 DNA sequence: TGTGCCACCAGGAGGGCAGGGGCCTCTGGAAACACCATATATTTT. Translation: CATRRAGASGNTIYF. Filled out from reference TRBV15 and TRBJ1-3, the complete variable domain reads DAMVIQNPRYQVTQFGKPVTLSCSQTLNHNVMYWYQQKSSQAPKLLFHYYDKDFNNEADTPDNFQSRRPNTSFCFLDIRSPGLGDTAMYLCATRRAGASGNTIYFGEGSWLTVV.

V usage is TRBV28 and J usage is TRBJ2-7; D may be TRBD1 (5 bases). V was shortened by 7 bases and J by 8 bases, with 15 bases between the two germline ends. Germline loops: CDR1 MDHEN, CDR2 SYDVKM. The CDR3 is 12 amino acids. The CDR3 DNA is TGTGCCAGCAACCGGCAGGGCGGTAAGCAGTACTTC. Its translation is CASNRQGGKQYF. The full variable domain, in which reference TRBV28 and TRBJ2-7 provide the parts outside the CDR3, is DVKVTQSSRYLVKRTGEKVFLECVQDMDHENMFWYRQDPGLGLRLIYFSYDVKMKEKGDIPEGYSVSREKKERFSLILESASTNQTSMYLCASNRQGGKQYFGPGTRLTVT.

There are many counts of this clone. This chain connects TRBV7-8 to TRBJ2-7; 8 bases fit TRBD2. The CDR3 has 14 residues. The V gene end was trimmed by 9 bases and the J gene end by 2 bases; junction bases not matched to a gene: 9. CDR1 is SGHVS, CDR2 FQNEAQ, per germline. This CDR3 is CASRDLAGTYEQYF. The CDR3 DNA follows: TGTGCCAGTAGGGATTTAGCGGGAACCTACGAGCAGTACTTC.

This clone was counted a few times. This rearrangement joins TRBV5-4 to TRBJ1-1; TRBD1 matches at 10 bases. The CDR3 covers 16 residues. Germline trimming cut 0 bases from V and 0 bases from J; bases unmatched to any gene: 2. Germline lookup yields CDR1 SGHNT and CDR2 YYREEE (reference sequence). The CDR3 here is CASSLVGQGLNTEAFF. CDR3 nucleotide sequence: TGTGCCAGCAGCTTGGTGGGACAGGGGCTGAACACTGAAGCTTTCTTT.

The chain couples TRBV6-6 to TRBJ2-7, with 8 bases that match TRBD2. The CDR3 is 15 residues long. CDR1 MNHNY and CDR2 SVGAGI come from the germline V gene (reference sequence). Losses at the gene ends were 0 bases for V and 3 bases for J; bases not matched to a gene: 4. CDR3: CASSYSGLGNYEQYF. In nucleotides, the CDR3 is TGTGCCAGCAGTTACTCGGGACTAGGGAACTACGAGCAGTACTTC.

This chain joins TRBV11-3 and TRBJ2-5, with 7 bases identical to TRBD2. The CDR3 is 16 residues long. V gave up 4 bases and J gave up 3 bases; unmatched junction bases: 11. Germline-derived CDR1 and CDR2 are SGHNT and YENEEA. CDR3 in amino acids: CASSSQTGGSEETQYF. The CDR3 DNA is TGTGCCAGCAGCTCTCAAACCGGCGGGAGCGAAGAGACCCAGTACTTC.

This rearrangement joins TRBV10-1 to TRBJ2-1, with 8 positions matching TRBD2. Trimming took 8 bases from V and 6 from J; bases not matched to a gene: 9. Germline assignment: CDR1 WNHNN and CDR2 SYGVQD (reference sequence). The CDR3 extends over 14 amino acids. CDR3 loop: CASAQAGDANEQFF. The CDR3 bases are TGCGCCAGCGCTCAAGCGGGAGATGCCAATGAGCAGTTCTTC.

This clone appeared a few times. The chain combines TRBV5-1 with TRBJ1-5; D uncertain. CDR1 and CDR2 from the germline V gene are SGHRS and YFSETQ. Trimming removed 4 bases at V and 0 bases at J, with 11 bases between. The CDR3 contains 15 residues. The CDR3 DNA reads as TGCGCCAGCAGCCCCGGGGTGAATAGCAATCAGCCCCAGCATTTT. This translates into CASSPGVNSNQPQHF.

In regard to this clone: In the same sample, other DNA sequences code for this CDR3. This sequence joins TRBV20-1 and TRBJ2-7; possibly TRBD1 for D (5 bases). V was clipped by 3 bases and J by 5 bases, with 8 bases between them. The CDR3 extends over 11 amino acids. In germline, CDR1 is DFQATT, CDR2 SNEGSKA (reference sequence). CDR3 in amino acids: CSASRRDEQYF. CDR3 nucleotide sequence: TGCAGTGCTAGTCGCAGGGACGAGCAGTACTTC.

The chain has TRBV18 and TRBJ1-1; D unclear. Trimming left V 1 base short and J 5 bases short, with 14 bases between. There are 15 residues in the CDR3. Per the germline V gene, CDR1 is KGHSH and CDR2 is LQKENI. The CDR3: CASSPLRPLGTEAFF. The CDR3 DNA reads as TGTGCCAGCTCACCACTTCGACCCCTGGGGACTGAAGCTTTCTTT.

The chain recombines TRBV5-1 with TRBJ2-2, with 8 bases that match TRBD1. The V gene's germline CDR1 is SGHRS and CDR2 YFSETQ. This CDR3 has 15 amino acids. The J segment lost 6 bases and the V segment lost 7 bases, leaving 11 bases of the junction unmatched. CDR3 nucleotide sequence: TGCGCCAGCGGCTACTGGACAGGGATCGCCGGGGAGCTGTTTTTT. Its protein product is CASGYWTGIAGELFF.

The rearrangement joins TRBV10-3 to TRBJ1-2; D unclear. CDR3 size: 13 residues. Germline V CDR1 and CDR2: ENHRY, SYGVKD. Between the trimmed V and J ends, which lost 4 bases and 7 bases, there was a span of 13 bases. CDR3: CAISGWGGSGYTF. CDR3 sequence (DNA): TGTGCCATCAGTGGGTGGGGAGGGAGTGGCTACACCTTC.